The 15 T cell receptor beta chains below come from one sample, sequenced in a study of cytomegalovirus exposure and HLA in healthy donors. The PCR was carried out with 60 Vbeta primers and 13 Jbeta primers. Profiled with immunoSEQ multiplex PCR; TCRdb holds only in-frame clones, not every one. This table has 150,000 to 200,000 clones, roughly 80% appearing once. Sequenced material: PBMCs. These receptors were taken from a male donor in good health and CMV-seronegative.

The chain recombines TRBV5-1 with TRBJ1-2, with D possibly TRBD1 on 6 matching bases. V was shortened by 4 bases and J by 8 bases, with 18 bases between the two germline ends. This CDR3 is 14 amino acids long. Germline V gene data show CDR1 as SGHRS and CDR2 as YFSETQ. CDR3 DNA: TGCGCCAGCAGCCTAAGACAGGCGGTGGGGGGCTACACCTTC. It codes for CASSLRQAVGGYTF.

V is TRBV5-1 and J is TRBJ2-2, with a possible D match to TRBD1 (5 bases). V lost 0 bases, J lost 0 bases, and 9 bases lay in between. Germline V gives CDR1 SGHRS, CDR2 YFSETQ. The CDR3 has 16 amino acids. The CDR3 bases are TGCGCCAGCAGCTTGGCCAGGGTGGCGAACACCGGGGAGCTGTTTTTT. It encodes CASSLARVANTGELFF.

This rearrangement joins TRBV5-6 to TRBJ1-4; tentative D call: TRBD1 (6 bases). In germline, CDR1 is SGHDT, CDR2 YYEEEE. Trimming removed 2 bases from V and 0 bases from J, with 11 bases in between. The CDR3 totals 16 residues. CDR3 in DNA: TGTGCCAGCAGCTTAAAAAGGACAGCAACTAATGAAAAACTGTTTTTT. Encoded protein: CASSLKRTATNEKLFF.

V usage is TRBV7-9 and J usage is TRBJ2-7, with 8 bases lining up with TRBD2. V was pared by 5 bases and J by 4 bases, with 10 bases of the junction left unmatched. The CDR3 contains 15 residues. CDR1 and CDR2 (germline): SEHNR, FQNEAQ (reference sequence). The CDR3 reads CASSPIAGNRYEQYF. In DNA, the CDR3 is TGTGCCAGCAGCCCCATAGCGGGGAACAGATACGAGCAGTACTTC.

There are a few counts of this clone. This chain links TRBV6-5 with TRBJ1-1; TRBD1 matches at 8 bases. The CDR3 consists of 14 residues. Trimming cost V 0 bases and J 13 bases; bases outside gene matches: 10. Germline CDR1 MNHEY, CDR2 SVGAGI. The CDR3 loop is CASSYSWGQDGDFF. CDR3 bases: TGTGCCAGCAGTTACTCGTGGGGACAGGATGGGGATTTCTTT.

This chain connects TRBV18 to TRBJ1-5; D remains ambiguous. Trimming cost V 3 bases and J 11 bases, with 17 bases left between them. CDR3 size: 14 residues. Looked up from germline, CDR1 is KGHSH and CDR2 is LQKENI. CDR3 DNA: TGTGCCAGCTCACCCCCCGGCAGTCCCGGGACCCAGCATTTT. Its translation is CASSPPGSPGTQHF.

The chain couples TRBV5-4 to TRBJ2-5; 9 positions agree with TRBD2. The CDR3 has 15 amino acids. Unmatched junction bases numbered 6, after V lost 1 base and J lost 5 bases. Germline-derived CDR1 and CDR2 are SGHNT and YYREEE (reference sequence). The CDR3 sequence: CASSLYAGGQETQYF. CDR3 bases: TGTGCCAGCAGCTTGTATGCGGGGGGGCAGGAGACCCAGTACTTC. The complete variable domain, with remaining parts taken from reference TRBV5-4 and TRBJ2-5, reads ETGVTQSPTHLIKTRGQQVTLRCSSQSGHNTVSWYQQALGQGPQFIFQYYREEENGRGNFPPRFSGLQFPNYSSELNVNALELDDSALYLCASSLYAGGQETQYFGPGTRLLVL.

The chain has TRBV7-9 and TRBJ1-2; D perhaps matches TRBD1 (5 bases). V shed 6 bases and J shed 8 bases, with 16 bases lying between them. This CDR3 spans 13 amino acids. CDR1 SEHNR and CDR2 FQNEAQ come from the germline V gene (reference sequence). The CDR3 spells CASRKTGERGYTF. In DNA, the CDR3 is TGTGCCAGCAGGAAAACAGGAGAGAGAGGCTACACCTTC.

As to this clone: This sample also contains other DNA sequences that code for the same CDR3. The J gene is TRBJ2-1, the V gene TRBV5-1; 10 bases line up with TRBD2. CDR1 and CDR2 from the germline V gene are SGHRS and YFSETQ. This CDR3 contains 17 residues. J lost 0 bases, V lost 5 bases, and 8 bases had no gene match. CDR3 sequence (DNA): TGCGCCAGCAGTGGTTCTAGCGGGGGAAGCTCCTACAATGAGCAGTTCTTC. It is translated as CASSGSSGGSSYNEQFF.

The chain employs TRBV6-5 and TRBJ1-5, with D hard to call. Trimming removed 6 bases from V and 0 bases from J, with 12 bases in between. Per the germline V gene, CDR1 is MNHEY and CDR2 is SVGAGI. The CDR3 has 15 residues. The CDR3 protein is CASSPLSGSNQPQHF. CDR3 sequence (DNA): TGTGCCAGCAGCCCTTTGAGTGGTAGCAATCAGCCCCAGCATTTT.

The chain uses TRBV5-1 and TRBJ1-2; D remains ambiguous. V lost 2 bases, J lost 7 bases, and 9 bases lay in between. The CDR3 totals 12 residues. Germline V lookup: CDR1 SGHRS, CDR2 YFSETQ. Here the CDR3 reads CASSFGSTGYTF. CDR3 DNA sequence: TGCGCCAGCAGCTTCGGGTCCACTGGCTACACCTTC.

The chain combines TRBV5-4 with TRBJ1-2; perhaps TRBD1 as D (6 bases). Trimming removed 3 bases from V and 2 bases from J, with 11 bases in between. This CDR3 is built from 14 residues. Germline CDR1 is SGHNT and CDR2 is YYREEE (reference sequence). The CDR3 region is CASSYGGQNYGYTF. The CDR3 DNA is TGTGCCAGCAGCTACGGGGGGCAGAACTATGGCTACACCTTC. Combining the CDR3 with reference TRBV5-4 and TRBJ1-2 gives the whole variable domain ETGVTQSPTHLIKTRGQQVTLRCSSQSGHNTVSWYQQALGQGPQFIFQYYREEENGRGNFPPRFSGLQFPNYSSELNVNALELDDSALYLCASSYGGQNYGYTFGSGTRLTVV.

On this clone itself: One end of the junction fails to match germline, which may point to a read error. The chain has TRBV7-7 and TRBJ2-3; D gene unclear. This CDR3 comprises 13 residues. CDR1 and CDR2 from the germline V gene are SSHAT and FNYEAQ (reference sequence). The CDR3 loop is CASSFERGDTQYF. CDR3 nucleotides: TGTGCTAGCAGCTTTGAGCGTGGAGATACGCAGTATTTT.

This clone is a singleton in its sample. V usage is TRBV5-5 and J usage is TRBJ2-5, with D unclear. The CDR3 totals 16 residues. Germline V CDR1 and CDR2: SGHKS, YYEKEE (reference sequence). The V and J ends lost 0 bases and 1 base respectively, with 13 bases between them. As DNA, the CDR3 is TGTGCCAGCAGCTTGGGACTGCTTCACATCCAAGAGACCCAGTACTTC. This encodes CASSLGLLHIQETQYF.

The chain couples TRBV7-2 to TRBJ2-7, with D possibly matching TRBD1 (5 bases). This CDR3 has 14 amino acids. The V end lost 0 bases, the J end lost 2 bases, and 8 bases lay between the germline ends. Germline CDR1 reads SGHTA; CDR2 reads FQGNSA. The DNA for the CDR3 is TGTGCCAGCAGCTTAGCAGGGGCCACCTACGAGCAGTACTTC. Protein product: CASSLAGATYEQYF.